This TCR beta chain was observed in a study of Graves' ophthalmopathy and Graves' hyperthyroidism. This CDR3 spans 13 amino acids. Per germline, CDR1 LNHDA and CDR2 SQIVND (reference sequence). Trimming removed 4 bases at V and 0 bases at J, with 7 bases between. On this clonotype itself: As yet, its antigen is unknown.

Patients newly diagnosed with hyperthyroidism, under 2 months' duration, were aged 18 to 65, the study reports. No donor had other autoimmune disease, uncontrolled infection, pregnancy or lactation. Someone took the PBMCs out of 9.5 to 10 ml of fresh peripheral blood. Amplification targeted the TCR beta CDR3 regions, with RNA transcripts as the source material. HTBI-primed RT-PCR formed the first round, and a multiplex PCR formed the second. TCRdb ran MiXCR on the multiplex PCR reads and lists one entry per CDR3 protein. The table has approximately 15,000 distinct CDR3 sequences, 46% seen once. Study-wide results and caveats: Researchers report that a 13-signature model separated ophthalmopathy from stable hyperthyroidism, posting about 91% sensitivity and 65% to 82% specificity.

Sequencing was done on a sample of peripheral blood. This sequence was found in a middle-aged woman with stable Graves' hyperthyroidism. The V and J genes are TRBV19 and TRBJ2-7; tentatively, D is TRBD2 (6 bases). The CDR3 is CASSKEGSYEQYF. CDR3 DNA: TGTGCCAGTAGTAAGGAGGGCTCCTACGAGCAGTACTTC.